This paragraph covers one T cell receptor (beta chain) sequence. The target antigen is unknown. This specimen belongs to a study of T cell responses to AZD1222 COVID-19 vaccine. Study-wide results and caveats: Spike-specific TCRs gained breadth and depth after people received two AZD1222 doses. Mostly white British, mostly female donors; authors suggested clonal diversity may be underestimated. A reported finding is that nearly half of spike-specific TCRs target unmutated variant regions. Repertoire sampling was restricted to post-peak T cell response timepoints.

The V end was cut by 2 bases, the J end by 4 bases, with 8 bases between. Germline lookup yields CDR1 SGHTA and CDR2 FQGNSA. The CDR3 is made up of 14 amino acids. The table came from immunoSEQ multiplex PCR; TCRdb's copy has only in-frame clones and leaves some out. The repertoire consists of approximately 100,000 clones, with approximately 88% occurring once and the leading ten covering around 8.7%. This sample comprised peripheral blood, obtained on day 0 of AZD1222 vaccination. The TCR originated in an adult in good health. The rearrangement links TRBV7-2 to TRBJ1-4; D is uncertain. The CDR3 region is CASSLSPDNEKLFF. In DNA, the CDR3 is TGTGCCAGCAGCTTAAGCCCCGATAATGAAAAACTGTTTTTT.